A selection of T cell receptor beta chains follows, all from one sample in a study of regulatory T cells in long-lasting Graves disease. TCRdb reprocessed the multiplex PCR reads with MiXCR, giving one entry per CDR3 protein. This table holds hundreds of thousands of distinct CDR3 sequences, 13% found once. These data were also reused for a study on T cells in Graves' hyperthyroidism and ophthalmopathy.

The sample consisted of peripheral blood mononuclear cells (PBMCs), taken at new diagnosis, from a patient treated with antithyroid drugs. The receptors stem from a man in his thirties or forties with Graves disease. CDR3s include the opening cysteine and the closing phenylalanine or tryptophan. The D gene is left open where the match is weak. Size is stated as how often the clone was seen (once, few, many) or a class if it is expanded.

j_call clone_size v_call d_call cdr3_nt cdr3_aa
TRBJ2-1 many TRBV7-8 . TGTGCCAGCAGCCCTGCTGGAGGGAGAGGCTCCTACAATGAGCAGTTCTTC CASSPAGGRGSYNEQFF
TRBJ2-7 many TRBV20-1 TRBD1 TGCAGTGCTAGGGACACAGGGGAAGGAAGCGTGTCCTACGAGCAGTACTTC CSARDTGEGSVSYEQYF
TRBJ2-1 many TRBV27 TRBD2 TGTGCCAGCGCGAGGGCGGGAGTAAGAATTAATGAGCAGTTCTTC CASARAGVRINEQFF
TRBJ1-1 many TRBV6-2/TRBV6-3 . TGTGCCAGCAGCCTCGAGATCCTGGCTGAAGCTTTCTTT CASSLEILAEAFF
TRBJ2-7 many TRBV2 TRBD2 TGTGCCAGCAGTACCATAGCGGGAAGGGCCTACGAGCAGTACTTC CASSTIAGRAYEQYF
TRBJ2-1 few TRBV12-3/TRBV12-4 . TGTGCCAGCACCTTGGGGCAGAACTACAATGAGCAGTTCTTC CASTLGQNYNEQFF
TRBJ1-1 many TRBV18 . TGTGCCAGCTCGAGAGTATTGGGGAACACTGAAGCTTTCTTT CASSRVLGNTEAFF
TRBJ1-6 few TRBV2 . TGTGCCAGCAGTGAAGGGCCGGCGGGACCACCCCTCCACTTT CASSEGPAGPPLHF
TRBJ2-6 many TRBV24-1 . TGTGCCACCTCCGGAGGGGAAGGGCGCTCTGGGGCCAACGTCCTGACTTTC CATSGGEGRSGANVLTF
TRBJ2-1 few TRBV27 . TGTGCCAGCAGTTTAAGGAGCGGCAACAATGAGCAGTTCTTC CASSLRSGNNEQFF
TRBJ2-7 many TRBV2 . TGTGCCGGAGGGTCCTCCTACGAGCAGTACTTC CAGGSSYEQYF